Below are 8 T cell receptor beta chains sequenced from a single sample in a study of T cell repertoires in cytomegalovirus infection. In TCRdb, the reads were re-called with MiXCR into one record per CDR3 protein. The data hold 250,000 or so distinct CDR3 sequences, with roughly 10% observed a single time. Sequencing was carried out using PBMCs. These receptors all come from a human donor in good health (CMV status not recorded). Some clones in this sample may be carry-over from other donors' samples.

The chain links TRBV28 to TRBJ2-7, with a weak D call TRBD1 (5 bases). Trimming stripped 3 bases from V and 2 bases from J, with 11 bases between. The V gene's germline CDR1 is MDHEN and CDR2 SYDVKM. The CDR3 contains 14 residues. CDR3 amino acids: CASSFQGSAYEQYF. CDR3 in DNA: TGTGCCAGCAGTTTCCAGGGATCCGCCTACGAGCAGTACTTC.

In this sample, this clonotype turned up many times. V is TRBV12-5 and J is TRBJ1-5; D remains unclear. Germline V gene lookup returns CDR1 LGHNT and CDR2 FRNRAP. V lost 0 bases and J 0 bases, leaving 9 bases between the germline ends. The length of the CDR3 is 16 residues. The CDR3 loop is CASGLVTGISNQPQHF. The CDR3 nucleotides are TGTGCTAGTGGTTTGGTGACCGGGATTAGCAATCAGCCCCAGCATTTT. Supplemented by reference TRBV12-5 and TRBJ1-5, the full variable domain reads DARVTQTPRHKVTEMGQEVTMRCQPILGHNTVFWYRQTMMQGLELLAYFRNRAPLDDSGMPKDRFSAEMPDATLATLKIQPSEPRDSAVYFCASGLVTGISNQPQHFGDGTRLSIL.

V usage is TRBV19 and J usage is TRBJ1-1, with 8 positions matching TRBD1. Per the germline V gene, CDR1 is LNHDA and CDR2 is SQIVND (reference sequence). V lost 6 bases and J lost 1; bases outside the gene matches: 4. The CDR3 is made up of 14 amino acids. This CDR3 reads CASRLDRENTEAFF. The DNA of the CDR3 is TGTGCCAGTAGATTGGACAGGGAGAACACTGAAGCTTTCTTT.

The CDR3 protein is CASSLRWKAFYTF. The CDR3 DNA reads as TGTGCCAGCAGTCTAAGGTGGAAGGCCTTCTACACCTTC. V is TRBV2 and J is TRBJ1-2; D ambiguous. Between the trimmed V and J ends, which lost 5 bases and 10 bases, there was a span of 17 bases. CDR1 is SNHLY and CDR2 is FYNNEI in the germline V gene. The CDR3 is made up of 13 amino acids.

This clonotype was observed at least ten times. V and J are TRBV12-3 or TRBV12-4 and TRBJ1-2; D ambiguous. V was clipped by 8 bases and J by 7 bases, with 17 bases between them. This CDR3 is built from 13 residues. Here the CDR3 reads CASAEPDGAGYTF. The DNA for the CDR3 is TGTGCCAGCGCCGAACCGGACGGTGCTGGCTACACCTTC.

In its sample, this clonotype was seen a few times. The gene calls are TRBV4-1 and TRBJ2-7; no firm D call. Trimming took off 1 base at V and 13 bases at J, with 29 bases between the two ends. CDR1 and CDR2 (germline): MGHRA, YSYEKL. The CDR3 spans 17 residues. Here the CDR3 DNA reads TGCGCCAGCAGCCAAGGGACCCCGGTGGAGCGTCGGAGACTTGATTACTTC. Its translation is CASSQGTPVERRRLDYF.

This clonotype has a count of ten or more. The chain links TRBV5-1 to TRBJ2-2; D might be TRBD2 (6 bases). Germline-derived CDR1 and CDR2 are SGHRS and YFSETQ. The CDR3 sequence is 16 residues long. V lost 1 base to trimming and J lost 1 base, with 11 bases between them. The CDR3 region is CASSLSSGWNTGELFF. In DNA form, the CDR3 reads TGCGCCAGCAGCTTGTCAAGCGGGTGGAACACCGGGGAGCTGTTTTTT.

This rearrangement joins TRBV28 to TRBJ2-4, with 9 bases fitting TRBD1. CDR1 and CDR2 from the germline V gene are MDHEN and SYDVKM. V trimming: 7 bases; J trimming: 3 bases; junction bases outside the gene matches: 7. This CDR3 contains 15 residues. Here the CDR3 reads CASTRTGVGKNIQYF. The CDR3 DNA is TGTGCCAGCACCCGGACAGGGGTGGGCAAAAACATTCAGTACTTC.